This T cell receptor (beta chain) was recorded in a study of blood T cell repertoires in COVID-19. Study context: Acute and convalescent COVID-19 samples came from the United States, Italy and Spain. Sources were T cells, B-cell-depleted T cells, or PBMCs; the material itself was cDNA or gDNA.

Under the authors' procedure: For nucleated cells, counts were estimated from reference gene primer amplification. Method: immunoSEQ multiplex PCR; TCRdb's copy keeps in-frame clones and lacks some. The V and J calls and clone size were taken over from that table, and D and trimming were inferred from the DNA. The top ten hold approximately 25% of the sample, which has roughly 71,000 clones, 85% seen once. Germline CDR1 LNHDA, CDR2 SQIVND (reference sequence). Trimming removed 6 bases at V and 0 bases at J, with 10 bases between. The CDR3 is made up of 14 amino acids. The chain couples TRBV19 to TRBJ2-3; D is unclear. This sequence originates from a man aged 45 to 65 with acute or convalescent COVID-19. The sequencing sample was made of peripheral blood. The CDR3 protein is CASRTGTSTDTQYF. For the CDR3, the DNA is TGTGCCAGTAGGACTGGAACTAGCACAGATACGCAGTATTTT.